The source of this TCR beta chain is a study of cytomegalovirus exposure and HLA in healthy donors. The CDR3 spans 15 residues. Losses at the gene ends were 10 bases for V and 4 bases for J; bases not matched to a gene: 11. In germline, CDR1 is MNHNS, CDR2 SASEGT. Produced via immunoSEQ multiplex PCR; TCRdb's table is partial and in-frame only. The sample shows 150,000 to 200,000 clones, 86% of them seen only once. This chain connects TRBV6-1 to TRBJ2-2, with 8 bases aligning to TRBD2. The source material was PBMCs. This sequence was found in a woman younger than 30 in good health and CMV-seronegative. CDR3 bases: TGTGCCAAAGGCGGGGGGAGCCCCTCCACCGGGGAGCTGTTTTTT. Encoded protein: CAKGGGSPSTGELFF.